This T cell receptor (beta chain) was sequenced in a study of blood T cell repertoires in COVID-19. Overall study context: Donors in the United States, Italy and Spain gave samples during acute or convalescent COVID-19. T cells, B-cell-depleted T cells, or PBMCs provided the cDNA or gDNA that served as material.

Under the authors' procedure: Reference gene primer amplification gave nucleated cell count estimates. Profiled with immunoSEQ multiplex PCR; TCRdb holds only in-frame clones, not every one. V and J calls and clone size are given by that table; D and trimming were obtained from the DNA. The table records about 76,000 clones, roughly 80% of them present only once. The CDR3 has 14 amino acids. The germline V and J ends were trimmed by 4 bases and 4 bases, with 10 bases remaining between them. Germline V gene data show CDR1 as MRHNA and CDR2 as SNTAGT. The sample was peripheral blood. V is TRBV6-4 and J is TRBJ2-2; a weak D match, TRBD1 (6 bases). The clonotype originates from a woman aged 60 to 75 with acute or convalescent COVID-19. CDR3 sequence reads: CASSGTVSTGELFF. The CDR3 region has the DNA TGTGCCAGCAGTGGGACAGTATCCACCGGGGAGCTGTTTTTT.